This T cell receptor beta chain was observed in a study of blood T cell repertoires in COVID-19. This clone came up a few times. Original processing methods: From reference gene primer amplification, estimates of nucleated cell counts were derived. Clones were read by immunoSEQ multiplex PCR, and TCRdb kept only the in-frame ones, dropping some. The D gene and trimming were derived from the DNA, and the V and J assignments and clone size from that table. Of under 60,000 clones listed, approximately 90% were seen once; the top ten hold around 9.1%. V shed 5 bases and J shed 3 bases, with 14 bases lying between them. The length of the CDR3 is 15 residues. The germline gives CDR1 MNHNY, CDR2 SVGAGI (reference sequence).

This sequence originates from a human donor with acute or convalescent COVID-19. The donor label of this sample is uncertain. The chain uses TRBV6-6 and TRBJ1-5; possible D gene TRBD1, 6 bases. The specimen was peripheral blood. CDR3 nucleotide sequence: TGTGCCAGCAGTAAGGTAGCAGGGGTCAATCAGCCCCAGCATTTT. This translates into CASSKVAGVNQPQHF.